This T cell receptor beta chain derives from a study of shared clonotypes between healthy human individuals. Study background: Serving as donors were two women and a few men, whose ages spanned 18 to 49.

The investigators split CD4+ cells into a CD45RA+ naive subset and a CD45RA-negative memory subset. Study-wide results and limits: The authors expected sequencing depth to affect clonotype sharing among donors.

CDR1 and CDR2 (germline): MDHEN, SYDVKM. This CDR3 is 12 amino acids long. The ends were cut back, 5 bases at V and 9 bases at J, with 11 bases in the middle. About this clone: Its antigen is not known.

The DNA input per sorted-subset replicate PCR was 150 to 200 ng, corresponding to 32,000 or so T cell genomes. Clones were sequenced by immunoSEQ multiplex PCR, and TCRdb holds only the in-frame ones, with some missing. The sample lists more than 550,000 clones; roughly two thirds were seen once. The chain has TRBV28 and TRBJ2-1; D call uncertain. This clonotype originated in a woman in her 30s in good health. Source material: memory CD4+ T cells sorted from blood. As to subset: CD45RA-negative fraction. In nucleotides, the CDR3 is TGTGCCAGCAGTAGTTTTTGGGGTGAGCAGTTCTTC. This codes for CASSSFWGEQFF.